This T cell receptor (beta chain) was sequenced during a study of T cell responses to AZD1222 COVID-19 vaccine. Study-wide context: Second-dose schedules of about 4 or about 12 weeks were combined. Study-level findings and limits: Females made up more of the donors, who were largely white British, and clonal diversity may have come out too low. Spike-specific TCR breadth and depth rose after two AZD1222 doses.

This table comes from immunoSEQ multiplex PCR, and its TCRdb copy is limited to in-frame clones, with some not included. Of some 180,000 clones listed, 75% to 90% are singletons. Concerning this clone itself: The antigen is unknown.

Source: peripheral blood, taken on day 0 of AZD1222 vaccination. The clonotype originates from an adult in good health.

The CDR3 bases are TGTGCCTATCAACTGGGAGGGCTCGATGCTGAAGCTTTCTTT. Encoded protein: CAYQLGGLDAEAFF. This chain links TRBV7-9 with TRBJ1-1, with unresolved D. This CDR3 comprises 14 residues. The germline CDR1 and CDR2 sequences are SEHNR and FQNEAQ (reference sequence). The V end lost 11 bases, the J end lost 6 bases, and 22 bases lay between the germline ends.